These 22 T cell receptor beta chains were all obtained from the same sample, sequenced in a study of neurological immune-mediated disorders. TCRdb re-derived calls from the 5' RACE reads in MiXCR, one entry per CDR3 protein. The table records around 55,000 distinct CDR3 sequences, 4% of them present only once. The sequenced material came from CD4+ T cells from blood. Receptor source: a woman in her 40s with multiple sclerosis.

This clonotype was observed at least ten times. In this CDR3 the conserved last residue, phenylalanine or tryptophan, is missing, so a read error is likely. V usage is TRBV5-5 and J usage is TRBJ2-1; 10 nucleotides line up with TRBD2. The V gene's germline CDR1 is SGHKS and CDR2 YYEKEE (reference sequence). V lost 4 bases, J lost 4 bases, and 5 bases stayed unmatched. The CDR3 has 15 amino acids. The CDR3, as DNA: TGTGCCAGCAGCCTCAGCGGGGGGGGGTACAATGAGCAGTTCTCC. Its translation: CASSLSGGGYNEQFS.

This clonotype was detected ten times or more. The chain joins TRBV5-1 to TRBJ2-5; D is possibly TRBD2 (5 bases). V was cut by 7 bases and J by 4 bases, with 17 bases left in between. This CDR3 spans 14 amino acids. In germline, CDR1 is SGHRS, CDR2 YFSETQ. The CDR3 spells CASAEGIRRETQYF. The CDR3 DNA reads TGCGCCAGCGCCGAGGGAATCAGGAGAGAGACCCAGTACTTC.

This clonotype was seen repeatedly, ten times or more. An end of the junction does not agree with germline; a read error may underlie this. The J gene is TRBJ2-7, the V gene TRBV6-1; no firm D call. Germline V gene sequence: CDR1 MNHNS, CDR2 SASEGT. The CDR3 length is 12 residues. The CDR3 is CASSEGFYEQYF. The CDR3 DNA follows: TGTGCCAGCAGCGAAGGCTTCTACGAGCAGTACTTC.

This clonotype came up a few times. This chain joins TRBV27 and TRBJ2-5; D is possibly TRBD1 or TRBD2 (6 bases each). This CDR3 has 13 amino acids. Germline CDR1 MNHEY, CDR2 SMNVEV (reference sequence). Trimming stripped 2 bases from V and 7 bases from J, with 11 bases between. The CDR3, as DNA: TGTGCCAGCAGTTTACGGGGGCGGGGGACCCAGTACTTC. It is translated as CASSLRGRGTQYF.

This clonotype was seen at least ten times. V is TRBV20-1 and J is TRBJ2-3; a weak D match, TRBD1 (7 bases). The CDR3 has 15 amino acids. Germline V CDR1 and CDR2: DFQATT, SNEGSKA (reference sequence). V lost 5 bases to trimming and J lost 0 bases, with 15 bases between them. The CDR3 DNA follows: TGCAGTGCTTATCCAGGGGGGACTAGCACAGATACGCAGTATTTT. It is translated as CSAYPGGTSTDTQYF.

This clonotype was picked up many times. The chain carries TRBV5-1 and TRBJ1-1, with D unresolved. Trimming cost V 1 base and J 8 bases, with 9 bases left between them. Germline V lookup: CDR1 SGHRS, CDR2 YFSETQ. This CDR3 has 12 amino acids. The CDR3 nucleotides are TGCGCCAGCAGCTTGCGAGGGATCGAAGCTTTCTTT. This sequence encodes CASSLRGIEAFF.

In its sample, this clonotype was seen many times. J is TRBJ2-7 and V is TRBV7-2; D is tentatively TRBD1 or TRBD2 (5 bases each). CDR3 length: 14 residues. CDR1 is SGHTA and CDR2 is FQGNSA in the germline V gene. V was shortened by 0 bases and J by 4 bases, with 10 bases between the two germline ends. The CDR3 loop is CASSLAGREYEQYF. The CDR3 DNA reads as TGTGCCAGCAGCTTAGCCGGCAGGGAGTACGAGCAGTACTTC.

This clonotype showed up many times. The chain links TRBV11-2 to TRBJ2-1; 11 bases are a match to TRBD1. The junction had 5 bases not matched to a gene; V was cut back by 5 bases and J by 5 bases. The CDR3 has 15 amino acids. Germline CDR1 is SGHAT and CDR2 is FQNNGV. The CDR3 coding sequence is TGTGCCAGCAGCCCCGGACAGGGGGCGGACAATGAGCAGTTCTTC. It codes for CASSPGQGADNEQFF.

This clonotype was picked up many times. This chain joins TRBV29-1 and TRBJ1-3; D unresolved. Trimming took off 6 bases at V and 0 bases at J, with 12 bases between the two ends. Looked up from germline, CDR1 is SQVTM and CDR2 is ANQGSEA. The CDR3 has 14 residues. For the CDR3, the DNA is TGCAGCGTCTCCATAGGCAACTCTGGAAACACCATATATTTT. It encodes CSVSIGNSGNTIYF.

This clonotype was counted ten times or more. The chain has TRBV3-1 and TRBJ2-2, with TRBD1 matching 10 bases. Losses at the gene ends were 1 base for V and 4 bases for J; bases not matched to a gene: 3. The CDR3 is made up of 16 amino acids. The germline V gene has CDR1 LGHDT and CDR2 YNNKEL (reference sequence). The CDR3 DNA is TGTGCCAGCAGCCAAGGGGGACAGGGGCCCACCGGGGAGCTGTTTTTT. Translated, it gives CASSQGGQGPTGELFF.

This clonotype was seen at least ten times. This sequence joins TRBV5-1 and TRBJ1-1; no definite D call. Trimming took 7 bases from V and 8 from J, leaving 12 bases between them. Per the germline V gene, CDR1 is SGHRS and CDR2 is YFSETQ. This CDR3 spans 11 amino acids. CDR3 coding DNA: TGCGCCAGCGGGGAGGCCGACGAAGCTTTCTTT. It is translated as CASGEADEAFF.

This clonotype was recorded many times. This rearrangement joins TRBV5-1 to TRBJ2-2; 7 positions match TRBD2. CDR1 and CDR2 from the germline V gene are SGHRS and YFSETQ. After removal of 2 bases from V and 1 base from J, the junction contained 5 bases not matched to a gene. CDR3 length: 16 amino acids. The CDR3 loop is CASSFRTSENTGELFF. DNA for the CDR3: TGCGCCAGCAGCTTCCGGACTAGTGAGAACACCGGGGAGCTGTTTTTT.

This clonotype was recorded at least ten times. The chain carries TRBV5-1 and TRBJ2-1; D possibly matches TRBD1 or TRBD2 (5 bases each). The CDR3 is 14 residues long. Germline CDR1 reads SGHRS; CDR2 reads YFSETQ. V was cut by 4 bases and J by 0 bases, with 8 bases left in between. CDR3: CASSTGTSYNEQFF. CDR3 coding DNA: TGCGCCAGCAGCACCGGGACCTCCTACAATGAGCAGTTCTTC.

Worth noting for this clonotype: Possible read error: a much larger clone is one base away. The J gene is TRBJ2-3, the V gene TRBV16; tentative D call: TRBD1 (5 bases). The length of the CDR3 is 14 residues. The germline CDR1 and CDR2 sequences are KGHSY and FQNENV. In DNA, the CDR3 is TGTGCCAGCGGCCAACGACAGAAAACAGATACGCAGTATTTT. As protein: CASGQRQKTDTQYF. The full variable domain, rest sourced from reference TRBV16 and TRBJ2-3, is GEEVAQTPKHLVRGEGQKAKLYCAPIKGHSYVFWYQQVLKNEFKFLISFQNENVFDETGMPKERFSAKCLPNSPCSLEIQATKLEDSAVYFCASGQRQKTDTQYFGPGTRLTVL.

This clonotype was seen at least ten times. This sequence joins TRBV5-1 and TRBJ1-1; D ambiguous. This CDR3 has 13 amino acids. Trimming took off 4 bases at V and 1 base at J, with 8 bases between the two ends. Germline V gives CDR1 SGHRS, CDR2 YFSETQ. CDR3 loop: CASSPDPNTEAFF. The CDR3 DNA follows: TGCGCCAGCAGCCCGGACCCGAACACTGAAGCTTTCTTT.

This clonotype was found many times. The chain carries TRBV2 and TRBJ2-2; TRBD2 matches at 8 bases. The CDR3 consists of 18 residues. Germline V lookup: CDR1 SNHLY, CDR2 FYNNEI. Losses at the gene ends were 7 bases for V and 5 bases for J; bases not matched to a gene: 18. The CDR3 region has the DNA TGTGCCAGCAAGTATTGGAGCGGGGGCTCCCAGGGGACCGGGGAGCTGTTTTTT. It specifies CASKYWSGGSQGTGELFF.

This clonotype was observed many times. The chain is built from TRBV11-2 and TRBJ2-3, with 8 bases that match TRBD1. Germline V gene lookup returns CDR1 SGHAT and CDR2 FQNNGV. V shed 6 bases, J shed 3 bases, and the junction held 8 bases outside the gene matches. CDR3 length: 15 residues. This CDR3 reads CASRVVGQGTDTQYF. DNA for the CDR3: TGTGCCAGCAGGGTAGTCGGACAGGGTACAGATACGCAGTATTTT. Full variable domain (missing parts from reference TRBV11-2 and TRBJ2-3): EAGVAQSPRYKIIEKRQSVAFWCNPISGHATLYWYQQILGQGPKLLIQFQNNGVVDDSQLPKDRFSAERLKGVDSTLKIQPAKLEDSAVYLCASRVVGQGTDTQYFGPGTRLTVL.

There are many counts of this clonotype. The chain couples TRBV19 to TRBJ2-3; tentatively, D is TRBD1 (6 bases). CDR3 length equals 15 residues. Germline V CDR1 and CDR2: LNHDA, SQIVND (reference sequence). V was clipped by 5 bases and J by 0 bases, with 12 bases between them. The CDR3 DNA reads TGTGCCAGTAGTGAGTGGACAGCTAGCACAGATACGCAGTATTTT. Protein sequence: CASSEWTASTDTQYF.

This clonotype was seen only a few times. The chain carries TRBV12-2 and TRBJ2-7; TRBD1, as called in the table, went unchecked against the DNA. TRBV12-2 is given as a pseudogene. The CDR3 extends over 15 amino acids. The DNA for the CDR3 is TGTGCAAGTCGCCGGGCTGGACAGGGGAAATACGAGCAGTACTTC. The encoded protein is CASRRAGQGKYEQYF.

In this sample, this clonotype turned up a few times. The gene calls are TRBV12-3 or TRBV12-4 and TRBJ1-5, with 7 bases aligning to TRBD2. The J call may be incorrect, as the DNA end agrees better with TRBJ2-3. The CDR3 sequence is 14 residues long. The CDR3 region is CASSLVGGNQPQYF. CDR3 coding DNA: TGTGCCAGCAGTTTAGTGGGGGGGAATCAGCCCCAGTATTTT.

This clonotype appeared many times. This chain uses TRBV7-2 with TRBJ2-7; 10 bases are a match to TRBD2. This CDR3 has 16 residues. Germline values: CDR1 SGHTA, CDR2 FQGNSA. V lost 0 bases and J lost 2; bases outside the gene matches: 4. Written as DNA, the CDR3 is TGTGCCAGCAGCTTAGCTGGACTAGCGGTGACCTACGAGCAGTACTTC. It translates to CASSLAGLAVTYEQYF.

This clonotype appeared many times. The rearrangement uses TRBV20-1 and TRBJ2-3, with 9 bases matching TRBD1. The CDR3 is 17 amino acids. V gave up 0 bases and J gave up 6 bases; unmatched junction bases: 13. From germline, CDR1 is DFQATT and CDR2 SNEGSKA (reference sequence). For the CDR3, the DNA is TGCAGTGCTAGAGACCCGGGACAGGGCGCGAAGAGGGATACGCAGTATTTT. Protein: CSARDPGQGAKRDTQYF.